The 31 T cell receptor beta chains given below trace back to one sample, sequenced in a study of shared clonotypes between healthy human individuals. Sequencing used immunoSEQ multiplex PCR; TCRdb keeps in-frame clones, though not all of them. The repertoire includes more than 2 million clones, 85% to 95% of them detected once, and 0.1% to 0.15% sits in the top ten. The specimen sequenced was naive CD4+ T cells sorted from blood. The sample's subset: CD45RA+ positively selected. The source is a man aged 18 to 30 in good health.

As for this clone: The same CDR3 arises from other DNA sequences in this sample as well. The chain links TRBV7-9 to TRBJ1-1; no clear D. CDR3 length equals 13 residues. Germline lookup yields CDR1 SEHNR and CDR2 FQNEAQ (reference sequence). V was pared by 1 base and J by 5 bases, with 8 bases between. The CDR3 DNA sequence: TGTGCCAGCAGCTTAGGGGCGGGAACTGAAGCTTTCTTT. Residues: CASSLGAGTEAFF.

V usage is TRBV7-9 and J usage is TRBJ2-3, with TRBD2 matching over 7 bases. The CDR3 consists of 16 residues. Trimming at V came to 1 base and at J to 2 bases, leaving 6 bases not matched to a gene. Looked up from germline, CDR1 is SEHNR and CDR2 is FQNEAQ (reference sequence). Written as DNA, the CDR3 is TGTGCCAGCAGCTTAGTGGCAGCGGGGTCCACAGATACGCAGTATTTT. Translation gives CASSLVAAGSTDTQYF. The full variable domain, its missing parts supplied by reference TRBV7-9 and TRBJ2-3, is DTGVSQNPRHKITKRGQNVTFRCDPISEHNRLYWYRQTLGQGPEFLTYFQNEAQLEKSRLLSDRFSAERPKGSFSTLEIQRTEQGDSAMYLCASSLVAAGSTDTQYFGPGTRLTVL.

The genes are TRBV2 and TRBJ1-6; 7 positions match TRBD1. The ends lost 7 bases at V and 4 bases at J; junction bases unmatched: 4. From germline, CDR1 is SNHLY and CDR2 FYNNEI. The CDR3 contains 14 residues. The CDR3 nucleotides are TGTGCCAGCATTGGGACAGCATATAATTCACCCCTCCACTTT. Its translation: CASIGTAYNSPLHF.

V gene TRBV5-4 combines with J gene TRBJ2-7; D might be TRBD2 (5 bases). Trimming took off 10 bases at V and 2 bases at J, with 16 bases between the two ends. Germline CDR1 is SGHNT and CDR2 is YYREEE (reference sequence). This CDR3 has 13 amino acids. The CDR3 nucleotides are TGTGCCTTCTCTGAGGGAGTGACCTACGAGCAGTACTTC. Translated, it gives CAFSEGVTYEQYF. Using reference TRBV5-4 and TRBJ2-7 for the parts outside the CDR3, the full variable domain is ETGVTQSPTHLIKTRGQQVTLRCSSQSGHNTVSWYQQALGQGPQFIFQYYREEENGRGNFPPRFSGLQFPNYSSELNVNALELDDSALYLCAFSEGVTYEQYFGPGTRLTVT.

The chain employs TRBV2 and TRBJ2-7, with D uncertain. V was cut by 4 bases and J by 1 base, with 11 bases left in between. The CDR3 covers 14 residues. Germline V gene data show CDR1 as SNHLY and CDR2 as FYNNEI. The CDR3 DNA reads as TGTGCCAGCAGTGTCGACGGCCCTTCCTACGAGCAGTACTTC. Its translation: CASSVDGPSYEQYF.

This sequence joins TRBV27 and TRBJ2-7; D possibly uses TRBD1 or TRBD2 (5 bases each). This CDR3 comprises 15 residues. Trimming cost V 5 bases and J 0 bases, with 14 bases left between them. The germline gives CDR1 MNHEY, CDR2 SMNVEV (reference sequence). In DNA, the CDR3 is TGTGCCAGCAGTCCTCGGGGCTTAAGCTCCTACGAGCAGTACTTC. It is translated as CASSPRGLSSYEQYF.

Regarding this clone: Other nucleotide sequences from this sample produce the same CDR3. The chain has TRBV28 and TRBJ2-7, with D unresolved. From germline, CDR1 is MDHEN and CDR2 SYDVKM. V was cut by 6 bases and J by 2 bases, with 8 bases left in between. The CDR3 covers 12 residues. In DNA, the CDR3 is TGTGCCAGCAGCTCTGTTCCCTACGAGCAGTACTTC. The encoded protein is CASSSVPYEQYF.

J is TRBJ1-4 and V is TRBV2, with D possibly TRBD1 on 5 matching bases. Germline loops: CDR1 SNHLY, CDR2 FYNNEI. This CDR3 region has 15 residues. Trimming took off 3 bases at V and 7 bases at J, with 15 bases between the two ends. The CDR3 here is CASSDWGSIGEKLFF. CDR3 coding DNA: TGTGCCAGCAGTGATTGGGGGAGCATCGGTGAAAAACTGTTTTTT.

The chain couples TRBV28 to TRBJ1-2; no clear D gene. CDR3 length equals 12 residues. V was trimmed by 2 bases and J by 8 bases, leaving 9 bases between them. The V gene's germline CDR1 is MDHEN and CDR2 SYDVKM. CDR3 DNA: TGTGCCAGCAGTTTACAAGGGCACGGCTACACCTTC. Residues: CASSLQGHGYTF.

This chain joins TRBV9 and TRBJ2-3, with D hard to call. Trimming cost V 2 bases and J 6 bases, with 16 bases left between them. The CDR3 is made up of 15 amino acids. Germline V gene data show CDR1 as SGDLS and CDR2 as YYNGEE. The CDR3: CASSVDPGSRDTQYF. The CDR3 nucleotides read TGTGCCAGCAGCGTTGACCCCGGGTCGCGGGATACGCAGTATTTT.

Worth noting for this clone: The sample carries other DNA sequences with the same CDR3. The rearrangement links TRBV5-1 to TRBJ1-1; no clear D. The CDR3 has 14 residues. CDR1 is SGHRS, CDR2 YFSETQ, per germline. V lost 0 bases to trimming and J lost 0 bases, with 6 bases between them. CDR3 nucleotide sequence: TGCGCCAGCAGCTTGGAAAGGTTGAACACTGAAGCTTTCTTT. This encodes CASSLERLNTEAFF.

This clone was recorded once. The gene calls are TRBV20-1 and TRBJ1-1; no clear D. The germline gives CDR1 DFQATT, CDR2 SNEGSKA (reference sequence). Between the trimmed V and J ends, which lost 3 bases and 8 bases, there was a span of 10 bases. The length of the CDR3 is 11 residues. CDR3 sequence reads: CSARPLGEAFF. CDR3 in DNA: TGCAGTGCTAGGCCTTTAGGGGAAGCTTTCTTT.

This clone has a single count. The sample holds other DNA sequences that translate to the same CDR3. This sequence joins TRBV6-1 and TRBJ1-1; D unclear. In germline, CDR1 is MNHNS, CDR2 SASEGT. V was shortened by 9 bases and J by 0 bases, with 11 bases between the two germline ends. This CDR3 has 13 residues. This CDR3 is CASSREMNTEAFF. As DNA, the CDR3 is TGTGCCAGTAGCAGAGAAATGAACACTGAAGCTTTCTTT.

This chain uses TRBV9 with TRBJ1-6; tentatively, D is TRBD1 (5 bases). The ends were cut back, 0 bases at V and 10 bases at J, with 11 bases in the middle. Germline assignment: CDR1 SGDLS and CDR2 YYNGEE. This CDR3 contains 14 residues. The CDR3 DNA is TGTGCCAGCAGCGTAGGGGGGGGTGGCTCACCCCTCCACTTT. This gives the protein CASSVGGGGSPLHF.

CDR3 loop: CASSWGTKGQETQYF. CDR3 in DNA: TGCGCCAGCAGCTGGGGGACGAAGGGACAAGAGACCCAGTACTTC. The V call is TRBV5-1, the J call TRBJ2-5; D may correspond to TRBD1 or TRBD2 (5 bases each). Looked up from germline, CDR1 is SGHRS and CDR2 is YFSETQ. V lost 3 bases, J lost 2 bases, and 14 bases lay in between. The CDR3 has 15 residues. The variable domain in full, completed from reference TRBV5-1 and TRBJ2-5, reads KAGVTQTPRYLIKTRGQQVTLSCSPISGHRSVSWYQQTPGQGLQFLFEYFSETQRNKGNFPGRFSGRQFSNSRSEMNVSTLELGDSALYLCASSWGTKGQETQYFGPGTRLLVL.

The V gene is TRBV19, the J gene TRBJ1-4; D might be TRBD1 (5 bases). This CDR3 is 16 amino acids long. V was clipped by 3 bases and J by 5 bases, with 16 bases between them. CDR1 LNHDA and CDR2 SQIVND come from the germline V gene (reference sequence). The CDR3 region has the DNA TGTGCCAGTAGTATTAACTGGGGACCGGGGAATGAAAAACTGTTTTTT. Translating it yields CASSINWGPGNEKLFF.

The chain is built from TRBV30 and TRBJ1-2, with TRBD1 matching 10 bases. Germline lookup yields CDR1 GTSNPN and CDR2 SVGIG (reference sequence). Trimming at V came to 5 bases and at J to 8 bases, leaving 14 bases not matched to a gene. This CDR3 has 15 amino acids. CDR3 in DNA: TGTGCCTGGGCGGACAGGGGGTTTACCCGCGGGGGCTACACCTTC. This codes for CAWADRGFTRGGYTF.

The chain has TRBV5-6 and TRBJ1-3; TRBD1 is a possible D gene (5 bases). Germline assignment: CDR1 SGHDT and CDR2 YYEEEE. V dropped 2 bases and J dropped 2 bases, with 8 bases sitting between them. The CDR3 length is 14 residues. CDR3 sequence: CASSFSGTGNTIYF. The CDR3 DNA sequence: TGTGCCAGCAGCTTCTCAGGGACTGGAAACACCATATATTTT.

As to this clone: The sample has other DNA sequences that encode this CDR3 too. V usage is TRBV28 and J usage is TRBJ1-1; D not certain. The CDR3 sequence is 12 residues long. CDR1 is MDHEN, CDR2 SYDVKM, per germline. Trimming left V 6 bases short and J 3 bases short, with 8 bases between. Written as DNA, the CDR3 is TGTGCCAGCAGCCTTACTTACACTGAAGCTTTCTTT. Translation gives CASSLTYTEAFF.

CDR3 protein: CASRVLVGLGLYEQYF. CDR3 in DNA: TGTGCCAGCAGGGTTCTAGTCGGGTTGGGACTCTACGAGCAGTACTTC. The V call is TRBV2, the J call TRBJ2-7, with D possibly TRBD2 on 6 matching bases. V gave up 6 bases and J gave up 3 bases, with 21 bases separating them. Germline values: CDR1 SNHLY, CDR2 FYNNEI. The CDR3 has 16 amino acids.

This clone was seen a single time. V gene TRBV10-1 combines with J gene TRBJ2-2; D gene unclear. Germline values: CDR1 WNHNN, CDR2 SYGVQD (reference sequence). The V end lost 3 bases, the J end lost 4 bases, and 9 bases lay between the germline ends. There are 14 residues in the CDR3. CDR3 sequence: CASSDPNLTGELFF. In nucleotides, the CDR3 is TGCGCCAGCAGTGATCCCAATCTCACCGGGGAGCTGTTTTTT.

The V and J genes are TRBV28 and TRBJ2-4, with 15 bases fitting TRBD2. The germline V gene encodes CDR1 MDHEN and CDR2 SYDVKM. This CDR3 spans 17 amino acids. V shed 6 bases, J shed 6 bases, and the junction held 9 bases outside the gene matches. DNA of the CDR3: TGTGCCAGCAGGGTGGGACTAGCGGGGGGTGGTAGAAACATTCAGTACTTC. Its translation: CASRVGLAGGGRNIQYF.

This chain joins TRBV19 and TRBJ1-1; weak D call: TRBD1 (6 bases). Trimming removed 6 bases from V and 0 bases from J, with 11 bases in between. CDR3 length: 14 amino acids. Germline lookup yields CDR1 LNHDA and CDR2 SQIVND (reference sequence). The CDR3 DNA follows: TGTGCCAGTAGACTACAGGGAATGAACACTGAAGCTTTCTTT. Translation: CASRLQGMNTEAFF.

A note on this clone: This same CDR3 is encoded by further DNA sequences in the sample. The CDR3 region has the DNA TGTGCCAGCAGCCGTGGACAGGCTGCCTACGAGCAGTACTTC. Translated: CASSRGQAAYEQYF. The chain recombines TRBV6-5 with TRBJ2-7; 7 bases line up with TRBD1. Germline loops: CDR1 MNHEY, CDR2 SVGAGI. The CDR3 has 14 residues. V lost 6 bases, J lost 2 bases, and 7 bases stayed unmatched.

Notes on this clone: Other DNA variants within this sample encode the same CDR3. The chain carries TRBV6-5 and TRBJ2-5; 7 bases map to TRBD2. Per germline, CDR1 MNHEY and CDR2 SVGAGI. The CDR3 length is 16 residues. V dropped 2 bases and J dropped 2; count of bases not matched to a gene: 8. The DNA of the CDR3 is TGTGCCAGCAGTTACACCACCACGGGGGGACAAGAGACCCAGTACTTC. Its protein product is CASSYTTTGGQETQYF.

The chain joins TRBV6-4 to TRBJ1-6; no clear D gene. The V end was cut by 3 bases, the J end by 6 bases, with 6 bases between. Germline V gene lookup returns CDR1 MRHNA and CDR2 SNTAGT. The CDR3 contains 13 residues. The CDR3 loop is CASSDEGNSPLHF. The DNA of the CDR3 is TGTGCCAGCAGTGATGAGGGTAATTCACCCCTCCACTTT.

The chain uses TRBV5-6 and TRBJ2-2, with D possibly being TRBD1 or TRBD2 (5 bases each). Trimming stripped 4 bases from V and 2 bases from J, with 15 bases between. This CDR3 is built from 16 residues. Germline V lookup: CDR1 SGHDT, CDR2 YYEEEE. CDR3 sequence reads: CASSGGLAVNTGELFF. As DNA, the CDR3 is TGTGCCAGCAGCGGGGGTCTGGCTGTAAACACCGGGGAGCTGTTTTTT.

Points on this clone: One junction end disagrees with the germline gene, perhaps due to a read error. The chain carries TRBV7-2 and TRBJ2-7; 8 bases fit TRBD2. The CDR3 has 13 amino acids. CDR1 is SGHTA and CDR2 is FQGNSA in the germline V gene. Here the CDR3 reads CASILSLAGPLHF. In nucleotides, the CDR3 is TGTGCCAGCATTCTGAGCCTAGCGGGCCCCCTCCACTTC.

J is TRBJ1-2 and V is TRBV25-1, with 12 bases lining up with TRBD1. Trimming took 8 bases from V and 3 from J; bases not matched to a gene: 7. Looked up from germline, CDR1 is MGHDK and CDR2 is SYGVNS. This CDR3 has 15 residues. CDR3 in amino acids: CASAGGQGADYGYTF. The CDR3 coding sequence is TGTGCCAGCGCAGGGGGACAGGGGGCTGACTATGGCTACACCTTC.

This clone appeared a single time. The J gene is TRBJ2-7, the V gene TRBV6-1; D is possibly TRBD2 (6 bases). V was pared by 3 bases and J by 7 bases, with 19 bases between. This CDR3 region has 15 residues. Per germline, CDR1 MNHNS and CDR2 SASEGT. CDR3 coding DNA: TGTGCCAGCAGTGAGGGCGGGGCCCCCCCCGGGGAGCAGTACTTC. Encoded protein: CASSEGGAPPGEQYF.

The V gene is TRBV9, the J gene TRBJ2-3; 9 bases are shared with TRBD1. This CDR3 contains 15 residues. Per germline, CDR1 SGDLS and CDR2 YYNGEE. The V gene end was trimmed by 3 bases and the J gene end by 2 bases; junction bases not matched to a gene: 4. Here the CDR3 DNA reads TGTGCCAGCAGCGCCCGGGACAGGGACACAGATACGCAGTATTTT. Translated: CASSARDRDTDTQYF.